This T cell receptor beta chain was captured by sequencing in a study of shared clonotypes between healthy human individuals. Study results and limitations: The naive CD4 repertoires of several donors were compared, and around 4.9% of clonotypes were shared. Estimated clonotype richness was generally higher in naive than memory subsets. Clonotypes which were not shared had lower generation probabilities than clonotypes that all four donors shared. The genetic and exposure-history diversity represented was limited by few donors.

With regard to this clone: No antigen is known for it.

Only in-frame clones appear in the TCRdb table, and some are missing; sequencing was by immunoSEQ multiplex PCR. The sample has about 2.2 million clones, 80% to 95% seen once. Terminally differentiated effector memory CD45RA+ cells were excluded from the naive CD8 cells, which were CD45RO-negative and positively selected for CCR7. The J segment lost 2 bases and the V segment lost 6 bases, leaving 5 bases of the junction unmatched. The germline V gene has CDR1 MNHEY and CDR2 SMNVEV (reference sequence). The CDR3 is 15 residues long. This sequence was found in a man in his late teens or twenties in good health. Some clones in this sample may be carry-over from other donors' samples. The chain is built from TRBV27 and TRBJ2-7; 12 bases match TRBD2. Sequencing was performed on naive CD8+ T cells from PBMCs. The CDR3: CASRLLAGGPYEQYF. The CDR3 coding sequence is TGTGCCAGCAGGCTACTAGCGGGAGGTCCCTACGAGCAGTACTTC.